This T cell receptor (beta chain) was identified in a study of T-cell reconstitution after alpha-beta-depleted transplantation in children. Findings of the study overall: After transplant, high TCRbeta diversity at day 60 in some patients arose from surviving recipient T cells and thymic progenitors. Hyperexpanded clones declined; after one year, newly produced T cells mostly supplied diversity. As was reported, about two months after transplant, alpha-beta T cells came from several hundred expanded graft clones.

The CDR3 length is 15 residues. Trimming left V 4 bases short and J 4 bases short, with 14 bases between. In germline, CDR1 is MGHRA, CDR2 YSYEKL. This clonotype was seen only a few times. Its antigen is as yet unknown. Molecular barcoding with unique molecular identifiers was used for the TCRbeta library. MiXCR was run by TCRdb on the PCR reads, yielding one entry per CDR3 protein. The repertoire includes some 840,000 distinct CDR3 sequences, about 16% of them detected once, and approximately 5% sits in the top ten. Here the sequenced sample was PBMCs, mostly from graft donor cells, taken 360 days after TCRalphabeta/CD19-depleted stem cell transplant. J is TRBJ2-4 and V is TRBV4-1; D remains unclear. This sequence was found in a male patient aged 10 to 17 who had a stem cell transplant for acute lymphoblastic leukemia, so the T cells may come from the graft donor. CDR3 loop: CASSPRVLQKNIQYF. Here the CDR3 DNA reads TGCGCCAGCAGCCCCCGGGTCCTACAAAAAAACATTCAGTACTTC.